This TCR beta chain was retrieved from a study of identical twins. CDR3 size: 16 residues. Germline V gene sequence: CDR1 SQVTM, CDR2 ANQGSEA. Losses at the gene ends were 6 bases for V and 0 bases for J; bases not matched to a gene: 14. Template switching added a universal primer binding site, and final cDNA carried unique molecular identifiers. TCRdb used MiXCR to reprocess the 5' RACE reads, holding one entry per CDR3 protein. The sample consists of about 250,000 distinct CDR3 sequences, about 8.3% of them appearing once. These sequences were also reported in another study, on yellow fever vaccine responses in identical twins.

V and J are TRBV29-1 and TRBJ2-7, with 7 bases matching TRBD1. Sequencing was carried out using CD8+ T cells sorted from blood. The sequence derives from a young woman in good health. Written as DNA, the CDR3 is TGCAGCGTAGTAGGGACAGCGATGGATAGCTCCTACGAGCAGTACTTC. Amino acid sequence: CSVVGTAMDSSYEQYF.